Listed here are 20 T cell receptor beta chains from one sample, sequenced in a study of blood T cell repertoires in COVID-19. Using immunoSEQ multiplex PCR, the repertoire was profiled, and TCRdb retains in-frame clones only, with some absent. Of more than 150,000 clones detected, more than 80% appear once; the ten largest clones hold around 12%. Sequenced sample: peripheral blood. The receptors originated from a woman of 80 years or more with COVID-19, enrolled during active disease.

The chain links TRBV19 to TRBJ1-4, with TRBD1 as a possible D gene (6 bases). Per germline, CDR1 LNHDA and CDR2 SQIVND (reference sequence). Trimming cost V 7 bases and J 7 bases, with 13 bases left between them. The CDR3 totals 13 residues. DNA of the CDR3: TGTGCCAGTAACCGGGGGGCGCGTGAAAAACTGTTTTTT. Amino acids: CASNRGAREKLFF.

This clone appeared once. The V gene is TRBV29-1, the J gene TRBJ2-1; no clear D gene. The CDR3 is 12 residues long. CDR1 is SQVTM and CDR2 is ANQGSEA in the germline V gene. Deletions cut 5 bases from V and 7 bases from J, with 12 bases between. Written as DNA, the CDR3 is TGCAGCGTTCGAATCACTGGTAATGAGCAGTTCTTC. It translates to CSVRITGNEQFF.

The rearrangement joins TRBV19 to TRBJ2-7; D perhaps matches TRBD2 (5 bases). The CDR3 runs to 13 residues. The V gene's germline CDR1 is LNHDA and CDR2 SQIVND (reference sequence). With 3 bases removed from V and 3 bases from J, the gap between germline ends came to 9 bases. The CDR3 reads CASSIPGNYEQYF. CDR3 DNA: TGTGCCAGTAGTATCCCGGGGAACTACGAGCAGTACTTC.

This sequence joins TRBV5-4 and TRBJ2-2; 12 bases line up with TRBD1. The germline gives CDR1 SGHNT, CDR2 YYREEE (reference sequence). This CDR3 is 17 amino acids long. The ends lost 4 bases at V and 6 bases at J; junction bases unmatched: 10. The CDR3 DNA sequence: TGTGCCAGCAGCATCGGGACAGGGGGCTTCGTCGCCGGGGAGCTGTTTTTT. Its protein is CASSIGTGGFVAGELFF.

The chain combines TRBV9 with TRBJ1-4; no reliable D call. V lost 4 bases to trimming and J lost 7 bases, with 14 bases between them. Looked up from germline, CDR1 is SGDLS and CDR2 is YYNGEE. This CDR3 has 14 residues. The CDR3 DNA follows: TGTGCCAGCAGCCGCGCCTCGGGAGTTGAAAAACTGTTTTTT. Protein: CASSRASGVEKLFF.

This rearrangement joins TRBV11-3 to TRBJ2-3, with 10 nucleotides matching TRBD2. CDR3 length equals 16 residues. From germline, CDR1 is SGHNT and CDR2 YENEEA. Trimming at V came to 5 bases and at J to 2 bases, leaving 7 bases not matched to a gene. The CDR3 loop reads CASSTRSGGATDTQYF. DNA for the CDR3: TGTGCCAGCAGCACGAGAAGCGGGGGGGCCACAGATACGCAGTATTTT.

J is TRBJ2-6 and V is TRBV19; D may be TRBD2 (6 bases). The CDR3 runs 17 residues. The ends were cut back, 2 bases at V and 4 bases at J, with 15 bases in the middle. Germline V gene sequence: CDR1 LNHDA, CDR2 SQIVND (reference sequence). CDR3 sequence (DNA): TGTGCCAGTAGTATAAGTTCCGGCGGGGCCGGGGCCAACGTCCTGACTTTC. Encoded protein: CASSISSGGAGANVLTF.

The genes are TRBV7-2 and TRBJ2-5, with 9 bases fitting TRBD2. CDR3 length equals 16 residues. Germline CDR1 and CDR2: SGHTA and FQGNSA. V trimming: 5 bases; J trimming: 5 bases; junction bases outside the gene matches: 12. CDR3 in DNA: TGTGCCAGCAGCCCACGTCTAGCGGGATCTGGGGAGACCCAGTACTTC. It specifies CASSPRLAGSGETQYF.

V gene TRBV4-3 combines with J gene TRBJ2-1; tentative D call: TRBD1 (6 bases). The germline V gene has CDR1 LGHNA and CDR2 YSLEER. CDR3 size: 16 residues. Trimming removed 4 bases from V and 3 bases from J, with 16 bases in between. The CDR3: CASSPVGGGHYNEQFF. DNA of the CDR3: TGCGCCAGCAGCCCGGTTGGTGGGGGCCACTACAATGAGCAGTTCTTC.

This chain connects TRBV5-8 to TRBJ1-5; D not certain. There are 14 residues in the CDR3. V lost 2 bases and J lost 0, with 6 bases in between. The germline V gene has CDR1 SGHTS and CDR2 YDEGEE. Here the CDR3 reads CASSFGSSNQPQHF. CDR3 bases: TGTGCCAGCAGCTTTGGCAGTAGCAATCAGCCCCAGCATTTT.

Concerning this clone: A junction boundary mismatches the germline segment, possibly from a read error. This sequence joins TRBV2 and TRBJ1-2; TRBD1 aligns across 12 bases. Germline CDR1 SNHLY, CDR2 FYNNEI. The CDR3 totals 14 residues. The CDR3: CASREVGQGAGYTF. The DNA of the CDR3 is TGTGCCAGCAGGGAAGTGGGACAGGGGGCTGGCTACACCTTC.

The chain employs TRBV6-6 and TRBJ1-5, with a possible D match to TRBD1 (5 bases). There are 13 residues in the CDR3. The germline V gene encodes CDR1 MNHNY and CDR2 SVGAGI (reference sequence). Deletions cut 0 bases from V and 7 bases from J, with 7 bases between. The CDR3 region has the DNA TGTGCCAGCAGTTACTCGCGACAGCAGCCCCAGCATTTT. It yields the protein CASSYSRQQPQHF.

The sample holds one count of this clone. The chain recombines TRBV7-2 with TRBJ1-6; tentative D call: TRBD1 (6 bases). Trimming shortened V by 3 bases and J by 8 bases, and 8 bases separated the two germline ends. The V gene's germline CDR1 is SGHTA and CDR2 FQGNSA. This CDR3 is 13 amino acids long. CDR3 residues: CASSLDSHSPLHF. The CDR3 region has the DNA TGTGCCAGCAGCTTGGACAGCCATTCACCCCTCCACTTT.

The rearrangement links TRBV2 to TRBJ2-5, with D maybe TRBD1 (5 bases). This CDR3 spans 16 amino acids. Germline loops: CDR1 SNHLY, CDR2 FYNNEI. The V gene lost 1 base and the J gene lost 2 bases, with 14 bases spanning the gap. This chain's CDR3 is CASSEGGDSYQETQYF. The CDR3 DNA follows: TGTGCCAGCAGTGAAGGAGGAGACAGTTATCAAGAGACCCAGTACTTC. The whole variable domain, remainder taken from reference TRBV2 and TRBJ2-5, is EPEVTQTPSHQVTQMGQEVILRCVPISNHLYFYWYRQILGQKVEFLVSFYNNEISEKSEIFDDQFSVERPDGSNFTLKIRSTKLEDSAMYFCASSEGGDSYQETQYFGPGTRLLVL.

The J gene is TRBJ1-4, the V gene TRBV3-1 (or the pseudogene TRBV3-2), with D maybe TRBD1 (5 bases). Germline CDR1 and CDR2: LGHDT and YNNKEL (reference sequence). The germline V and J ends were trimmed by 0 bases and 5 bases, with 19 bases remaining between them. CDR3 length equals 18 residues. CDR3 amino acids: CASSQDRQGADSNEKLFF. The CDR3 nucleotides are TGTGCCAGCAGCCAAGATCGGCAGGGTGCCGACTCAAATGAAAAACTGTTTTTT.

The chain carries TRBV27 and TRBJ2-1; D is uncertain. The CDR3 runs 13 residues. CDR1 and CDR2 (germline): MNHEY, SMNVEV (reference sequence). V was cut by 6 bases and J by 0 bases, with 6 bases left in between. The CDR3 protein is CASSRVSYNEQFF. For the CDR3, the DNA is TGTGCCAGCAGCCGCGTCTCCTACAATGAGCAGTTCTTC.

The chain joins TRBV19 to TRBJ2-1; 11 nucleotides match TRBD2. The CDR3 has 18 amino acids. V dropped 6 bases and J dropped 0; count of bases not matched to a gene: 10. The germline V gene has CDR1 LNHDA and CDR2 SQIVND (reference sequence). The CDR3 protein is CASSIVGSGGASYNEQFF. Written as DNA, the CDR3 is TGTGCCAGTAGCATTGTTGGTAGCGGGGGGGCCTCCTACAATGAGCAGTTCTTC.

The V and J genes are TRBV7-6 and TRBJ2-5, with D hard to call. The CDR3 covers 13 residues. The V gene's germline CDR1 is SGHVS and CDR2 FNYEAQ. V was clipped by 2 bases and J by 5 bases, with 9 bases between them. The CDR3 region has the DNA TGTGCCAGCAGCTTAATGTCGCGGGAGACCCAGTACTTC. This sequence encodes CASSLMSRETQYF.

The CDR3: CASSHGQKVNEKLFF. CDR3 DNA sequence: TGCGCCAGCAGCCACGGACAGAAGGTTAATGAAAAACTGTTTTTT. V and J are TRBV4-3 and TRBJ1-4; D possibly corresponds to TRBD1 (6 bases). The germline V gene encodes CDR1 LGHNA and CDR2 YSLEER. The V end lost 3 bases, the J end lost 4 bases, and 12 bases lay between the germline ends. The CDR3 is 15 residues long.

The chain carries TRBV28 and TRBJ2-7, with D possibly TRBD1 on 6 matching bases. Germline V gene sequence: CDR1 MDHEN, CDR2 SYDVKM. The CDR3 consists of 13 residues. The V gene lost 10 bases and the J gene lost 2 bases, with 15 bases spanning the gap. This chain's CDR3 is CAIRPGQTYEQYF. The CDR3 DNA reads TGTGCCATCCGACCTGGACAGACCTACGAGCAGTACTTC.